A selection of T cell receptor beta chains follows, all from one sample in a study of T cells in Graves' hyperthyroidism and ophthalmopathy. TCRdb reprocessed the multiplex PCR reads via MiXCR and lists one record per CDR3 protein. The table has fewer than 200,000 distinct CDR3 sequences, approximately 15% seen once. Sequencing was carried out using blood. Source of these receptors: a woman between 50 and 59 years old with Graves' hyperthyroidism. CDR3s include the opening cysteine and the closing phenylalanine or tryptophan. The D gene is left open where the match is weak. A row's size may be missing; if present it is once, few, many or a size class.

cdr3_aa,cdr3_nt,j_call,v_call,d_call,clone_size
CASSSRGGGPGELFF,TGTGCCAGCAGCTCAAGGGGGGGGGGCCCCGGGGAGCTGTTTTTT,TRBJ2-2,TRBV7-2,.,many
CASSPFKEKLFF,TGTGCCAGCAGTCCCTTCAAGGAAAAACTGTTTTTT,TRBJ1-4,TRBV12-3/TRBV12-4,.,many
CASSPARDRAAFF,TGTGCCAGCTCACCGGCCCGGGACAGGGCAGCTTTCTTT,TRBJ1-1,TRBV18,TRBD1,.
CASSLGWGAPRSGKETQYF,TGTGCCAGCAGCTTAGGGTGGGGGGCACCACGAAGCGGAAAGGAGACCCAGTACTTC,TRBJ2-5,TRBV13,.,.
CASSPLTSVGGYGYTF,TGTGCCAGCAGTCCCCTCACCTCGGTTGGGGGCTATGGCTACACCTTC,TRBJ1-2,TRBV6-1,.,many
CASSPVTGNQPQHF,TGTGCCAGCTCACCGGTCACAGGCAATCAGCCCCAGCATTTT,TRBJ1-5,TRBV18,.,.
CASSYSAGGKYEQYF,TGTGCCAGCAGTTACTCGGCAGGGGGGAAATACGAGCAGTACTTC,TRBJ2-7,TRBV6-5,.,many
CASSPTTRGVNTEAFF,TGTGCCAGTAGTCCCACCACACGGGGAGTGAACACTGAAGCTTTCTTT,TRBJ1-1,TRBV19,.,.
CASSPGPINEQFF,TGTGCCAGCAGTCCGGGACCAATCAATGAGCAGTTCTTC,TRBJ2-1,TRBV27,.,many
CASSLVGGNTGELFF,TGTGCCAGCAGCTTAGTTGGGGGAAACACCGGGGAGCTGTTTTTT,TRBJ2-2,TRBV11-3,.,many
CASSHSTGHEGGTEAFF,TGTGCCAGCAGCCATAGTACAGGACACGAAGGGGGCACTGAAGCTTTCTTT,TRBJ1-1,TRBV7-8,.,many
CASSQGAGNTIYF,TGCGCCAGCAGCCAAGGAGCTGGAAACACCATATATTTT,TRBJ1-3,TRBV4-1,.,.
CSARWAGGGYEQYF,TGCAGTGCTAGATGGGCAGGGGGCGGGTACGAGCAGTACTTC,TRBJ2-7,TRBV20-1,TRBD1,few
CASGYGVTYNEQFF,TGTGCCAGCGGGTACGGGGTTACCTACAATGAGCAGTTCTTC,TRBJ2-1,TRBV27,.,many
CASSRQGNNEQFF,TGTGCCAGCAGTAGGCAGGGAAATAATGAGCAGTTCTTC,TRBJ2-1,TRBV9,.,many
CASSFAGLGLAGSSSAYEQYF,TGCGCCAGCAGCTTCGCGGGGCTCGGACTAGCGGGCTCGTCTTCAGCCTACGAGCAGTACTTC,TRBJ2-7,TRBV5-1,TRBD2,.
CASSLGGLPFTEAFF,TGTGCCAGCAGCTTAGGGGGACTGCCCTTCACTGAAGCTTTCTTT,TRBJ1-1,TRBV11-2,.,many
CASSSAGTLQETQYF,TGTGCCAGCAGTTCCGCAGGGACCTTACAAGAGACCCAGTACTTC,TRBJ2-5,TRBV6-5,.,.
CASSPSDRVGYGYTF,TGTGCCAGCAGCCCGAGTGACAGGGTGGGCTATGGCTACACCTTC,TRBJ1-2,TRBV11-2,TRBD1,many
CASSRQESSGNTIYF,TGCGCCAGCAGCAGACAGGAGAGCTCTGGAAACACCATATATTTT,TRBJ1-3,TRBV4-1,.,few
CSALGQLMNTEAFF,TGCAGTGCACTGGGACAACTCATGAACACTGAAGCTTTCTTT,TRBJ1-1,TRBV20-1,.,many
CASSPGTQGNQPQHF,TGTGCCAGCAGCCCGGGCACGCAGGGCAACCAGCCCCAGCATTTT,TRBJ1-5,TRBV7-9,.,.
CASSPDSNYGYTF,TGTGCCAGCAGCCCTGACAGTAACTATGGCTACACCTTC,TRBJ1-2,TRBV6-1,.,many
CASSPLLLEGTQYF,TGTGCCAGCAGTCCGCTACTCCTTGAAGGGACCCAGTACTTC,TRBJ2-5,TRBV14,.,few
CATSGYLTGAHDLPEAFF,TGTGCCACCAGTGGCTATCTTACAGGTGCGCATGATCTTCCTGAAGCTTTCTTT,TRBJ1-1,TRBV24-1,.,.
CASSLVANTEAFF,TGTGCCAGCAGCTTGGTGGCGAACACTGAAGCTTTCTTT,TRBJ1-1,TRBV5-5,.,few
CASSLGTEYEQYF,TGTGCCAGCAGCTTAGGCACAGAGTACGAGCAGTACTTC,TRBJ2-7,TRBV7-3,.,many
CASSFWGSSYNSPLHF,TGTGCCAGCAGCTTTTGGGGGAGCTCCTATAATTCACCCCTCCACTTT,TRBJ1-6,TRBV12-3/TRBV12-4,.,many
CASSYSGTGVNYGYTF,TGTGCCAGCAGTTACTCCGGGACAGGGGTTAACTATGGCTACACCTTC,TRBJ1-2,TRBV6-6,TRBD1,many
CASSLPNRPVTEAFF,TGTGCCAGCAGCCTACCCAACCGACCGGTAACTGAAGCTTTCTTT,TRBJ1-1,TRBV5-4,.,few
CASSLAPSTEAFF,TGTGCCAGCTCTCTAGCCCCGAGCACTGAAGCTTTCTTT,TRBJ1-1,TRBV18,.,.
CASRRTGKLNTEAFF,TGCGCCAGCAGAAGGACAGGGAAGCTGAACACTGAAGCTTTCTTT,TRBJ1-1,TRBV5-1,TRBD1,.
CASSQAKGVVTEAFF,TGTGCCAGCAGCCAAGCGAAAGGGGTGGTAACTGAAGCTTTCTTT,TRBJ1-1,TRBV3-1,.,many
CASRPGQGNGYTF,TGTGCCAGCAGACCCGGACAGGGGAATGGCTACACCTTC,TRBJ1-2,TRBV7-2,TRBD1,many
CASSARQGAVYEQYF,TGTGCCAGCAGTGCTCGACAGGGTGCAGTCTACGAGCAGTACTTC,TRBJ2-7,TRBV6-1,TRBD1,many
CASSPRAGANQPQHF,TGTGCCAGCAGTCCAAGGGCAGGGGCCAATCAGCCCCAGCATTTT,TRBJ1-5,TRBV28,.,many
CASGHGTGNTGELFF,TGTGCCAGCGGCCACGGGACAGGGAACACCGGGGAGCTGTTTTTT,TRBJ2-2,TRBV13,TRBD1,.
CASSLREGNRPQHF,TGTGCCAGCAGCTTACGGGAAGGGAATCGGCCCCAGCATTTT,TRBJ1-5,TRBV7-9,.,few
CASSYSPDAPGTEAFF,TGTGCCAGCAGTTACTCCCCTGACGCCCCTGGCACTGAAGCTTTCTTT,TRBJ1-1,TRBV6-6,.,many
CASSLRASAQPQHF,TGTGCCAGCAGCCTCAGGGCATCGGCTCAGCCCCAGCATTTT,TRBJ1-5,TRBV7-6,.,many
CAWSRPGQGMRVDTEAFF,TGTGCCTGGAGTAGACCGGGACAGGGAATGAGGGTTGACACTGAAGCTTTCTTT,TRBJ1-1,TRBV19,TRBD1,few
CASNIRDTAPYEQYF,TGTGCCAGCAACATTCGGGACACGGCTCCTTACGAGCAGTACTTC,TRBJ2-7,TRBV6-1,.,many
CASSLYSAGGPSYQETQYF,TGTGCCAGCAGCTTATATTCGGCGGGAGGGCCCTCGTACCAAGAGACCCAGTACTTC,TRBJ2-5,TRBV7-2,TRBD2,.
CASSYRVSLGAYNEQFF,TGTGCCAGCAGTTACCGCGTTTCACTTGGGGCCTACAATGAGCAGTTCTTC,TRBJ2-1,TRBV6-1,.,many
CASSLSSGGQETQYF,TGTGCCAGCAGCTTATCTAGCGGGGGGCAAGAGACCCAGTACTTC,TRBJ2-5,TRBV7-2,TRBD2,many
CASSYARDPRTETYEQYF,TGTGCCAGCAGTTACGCCCGGGACCCCCGAACCGAGACCTACGAGCAGTACTTC,TRBJ2-7,TRBV6-2/TRBV6-3,.,many
CATGLVNEQIF,TGTGCCACCGGACTAGTCAATGAGCAGATCTTC,TRBJ2-1,TRBV12-3/TRBV12-4,TRBD2,once
CASSSHRGDNEQFF,TGTGCCAGCAGCTCTCATCGGGGGGACAATGAGCAGTTCTTC,TRBJ2-1,TRBV7-3,TRBD2,many
CASSQGSQATLMGMNTEAFF,TGTGCCAGCAGCCAAGGTAGCCAGGCCACTCTGATGGGAATGAACACTGAAGCTTTCTTT,TRBJ1-1,TRBV14,.,few
CASSYRQVEKLFF,TGTGCCAGCTCATATCGACAGGTCGAAAAACTGTTTTTT,TRBJ1-4,TRBV18,.,few
CSARGPLQAGGPLHF,TGCAGTGCTAGAGGACCCCTGCAGGCCGGTGGACCCCTCCACTTT,TRBJ1-6,TRBV20-1,.,many
CASSLRAGVTYEQYF,TGTGCCAGCAGTTTACGGGCAGGGGTCACCTACGAGCAGTACTTC,TRBJ2-7,TRBV28,.,.
CASSLGTGSQPQHF,TGCGCCAGCAGCTTGGGGACAGGGTCTCAGCCCCAGCATTTT,TRBJ1-5,TRBV5-1,TRBD1,many
CASSGIYTGSGNTIYF,TGTGCCAGCAGCGGAATTTACACCGGCTCTGGAAACACCATATATTTT,TRBJ1-3,TRBV12-3/TRBV12-4,.,many
CASSMLAGSSYTQYF,TGTGCCAGCAGTATGTTGGCAGGTAGCTCCTATACGCAGTATTTT,TRBJ2-3,TRBV7-9,.,many
CASSFGLYNEQFF,TGCGCCAGCAGCTTCGGACTGTACAATGAGCAGTTCTTC,TRBJ2-1,TRBV5-1,.,many
CASSLVLVQGAGYNEQFF,TGTGCCAGCAGCTTAGTTCTCGTCCAGGGGGCAGGTTACAATGAGCAGTTCTTC,TRBJ2-1,TRBV11-3,TRBD1,many
CASSVTGRREAFF,TGTGCCAGCAGTGTGACAGGGCGGCGAGAAGCTTTCTTT,TRBJ1-1,TRBV6-1,TRBD1,many